This TCR beta chain was observed in a study of control samples from healthy donors and cancer patients (dated by TCRdb to the early 2020s). The junction shows trimming of 4 bases on V and 3 bases on J, and the gene matches do not reach 11 bases of it. From the cysteine up to the phenylalanine, the CDR3 has a length of 16 residues. The read is trimmed to its CDR3 DNA, 48 bases read in frame from base 1. The germline V gene gives CDR1 as SGHRS and CDR2 as YFSETQ. The method was the immunoSEQ multiplex PCR assay. TCRdb limited this immuneACCESS table to in-frame rearrangements with V and J called. A share of clones is missing; checked studies link under half to unresolved V genes, and the rest is unexplained. The sample table shows over 85,000 clones, and just over 90% are seen once. The ten most abundant clones make up approximately 1.5% of the sample. Regarding this clone: It lacks a known antigen. No much larger clonotype is one base removed from it; base qualities were not supplied.

The chain joins TRBV5-1 to TRBJ2-7; TRBD2 agrees with 9 junctional bases. The receptor comes from a woman aged 25 to 39 in good health. Sequencing used blood. The DNA sequence follows: TGCGCCAGCAGCGAATGGGGTAGCGGGAGTGGCTACGAGCAGTACTTC. It encodes CASSEWGSGSGYEQYF.